The sequence of this T cell receptor beta chain was determined in a study of T-cell reconstitution after alpha-beta-depleted transplantation in children. Per germline, CDR1 SGHRS and CDR2 YFSETQ. Trimming left V 4 bases short and J 4 bases short, with 20 bases between. The CDR3 sequence is 16 residues long. The authors prepared the TCRbeta library with unique molecular identifiers. MiXCR, run by TCRdb on the PCR reads, gives a single entry per CDR3 protein. Of some 220,000 distinct CDR3 sequences in the sample, approximately 11% were seen once. Sequenced material: PBMCs, taken before TCRalphabeta/CD19-depleted stem cell transplant. The rearrangement links TRBV5-1 to TRBJ2-5, with a possible D match to TRBD2 (5 bases). This clonotype originated in a child younger than two with acute myeloid leukemia, due to receive a stem cell transplant. The CDR3: CASSPLGPVAGETQYF. CDR3 in DNA: TGCGCCAGCAGCCCCCTGGGCCCGGTTGCGGGAGAGACCCAGTACTTC.